This TCR beta chain was obtained from a study of blood T cell repertoires in COVID-19. The overall study: Samples representing acute and convalescent COVID-19 were sourced from the United States, Italy and Spain. Sources were T cells, B-cell-depleted T cells, or PBMCs; the material itself was cDNA or gDNA.

In the authors' methods: Amplification of reference gene primers provided the estimated nucleated cell counts. Using immunoSEQ multiplex PCR, the repertoire was profiled, and TCRdb retains in-frame clones only, with some absent. The DNA gave D and trimming, while V, J and clone size come from that table. The data contain some 230,000 clones, more than 85% of them seen just once; the ten biggest clones take up roughly 10%. Seattle enrolled patients during active infection and tracked them longitudinally. V dropped 2 bases and J dropped 12; count of bases not matched to a gene: 3. The CDR3 totals 11 residues. Germline V lookup: CDR1 DFQATT, CDR2 SNEGSKA (reference sequence).

This sequence was found in a woman between 45 and 60 years old with COVID-19, enrolled during active disease. The chain carries TRBV20-1 and TRBJ1-2, with TRBD1 matching over 10 bases. Specimen: peripheral blood. The CDR3 is CSARRTGGNTF. The CDR3 nucleotides read TGCAGTGCTAGACGGACAGGGGGAAACACCTTC.